This T cell receptor (beta chain) was sequenced during a study of T cells in Graves' hyperthyroidism and ophthalmopathy. Study results and caveats: The majority of expanded thyroid clonotypes above 0.001 also appeared in blood. Patients with ophthalmopathy were separated from those with stable hyperthyroidism by a 13 V-J model.

Lactation, pregnancy, other autoimmune disease or uncontrolled infection led to exclusion of patients. Diagnoses were established using clinical symptoms, serum thyroxine and TRAb, thyroid ultrasound and orbital computed tomography. RNA transcripts were the template for amplifying TCR beta CDR3 regions. HTBI primers were the set used in a first-round RT-PCR of the TCR CDR3. Using its own MiXCR run on the multiplex PCR reads, TCRdb lists one record per CDR3 protein. Of about 500,000 distinct CDR3 sequences in the sample, over 45% were seen once. Looked up from germline, CDR1 is SGHDN and CDR2 is FVKESK. V lost 4 bases and J lost 12, with 21 bases in between. CDR3 length: 14 amino acids. With respect to this clonotype: Its antigen remains unidentified.

The sequence was collected from an adult woman with Graves' disease, either hyperthyroidism or ophthalmopathy (not recorded which). The chain couples TRBV14 to TRBJ1-2; D ambiguous. The sequenced sample was peripheral blood or thyroid tissue (not recorded which). In DNA, the CDR3 is TGTGCCAGCAGCCCCCTCGGGCCAAGCTCTGGAAACACCTTC. Residues: CASSPLGPSSGNTF. The variable domain in full, with the rest retrieved from reference TRBV14 and TRBJ1-2, is EAGVTQFPSHSVIEKGQTVTLRCDPISGHDNLYWYRRVMGKEIKFLLHFVKESKQDESGMPNNRFLAERTGGTYSTLKVQPAELEDSGVYFCASSPLGPSSGNTFGSGTRLTVV.